Listed below are T cell receptor beta chains from one sample, sequenced in a study of T cell changes during pregnancy in multiple sclerosis. Clones were read by immunoSEQ multiplex PCR, and TCRdb kept only the in-frame ones, dropping some. Here the sample spans about 36,000 clones, approximately 92% being singletons. The sequenced sample was PBMCs (not recorded whether the cells were cultured). These receptors all come from a female donor with multiple sclerosis, enrolled in a pregnancy study. Both conserved end residues are part of each CDR3. A D gene is named only where the DNA matches it firmly. Not every row has a clone size; where given, it reads once, few, many or a size class.

>TRBV30|NA|NA|TRBJ1-2
TGTGCCTGGAGTGTGCCAGGGAGCGGCCCGTATGGCTACACCTTC
CAWSVPGSGPYGYTF
>TRBV7-9|NA|NA|TRBJ2-7
TGTGCCAGCAGCCTAACGTTGTGGGGGGAGAGCTCCTACGAGCAGTACTTC
CASSLTLWGESSYEQYF
>TRBV21-1|few|NA|TRBJ2-7
TGTGCCAGCAGCCGAAGGGCGGCAGGTAGCTCCTACGAGCAGTACTTC
CASSRRAAGSSYEQYF
>TRBV7-9|NA|TRBD2|TRBJ2-7
TGTGCCAGCAGCCCTCCGACTAGCGCCTCCTACGAGCAGTACTTC
CASSPPTSASYEQYF
>TRBV5-1|NA|NA|TRBJ2-1
TGCGCCAGCAGCTTTGGAGGGGAGACCAATGAGCAGTTCTTC
CASSFGGETNEQFF
>TRBV7-6|NA|TRBD1|TRBJ1-2
TGTGCCAGCAGCTTAGCCGTCCAGGGGGCGACGGGCTACACCTTC
CASSLAVQGATGYTF
>TRBV5-4|NA|TRBD2|TRBJ2-1
TGTGCCAGCAGCTTGGGGACTAGCGGATACAATGAGCAGTTCTTC
CASSLGTSGYNEQFF
>TRBV11-2|NA|TRBD1|TRBJ1-2
TGTGCCAGCAGCACGCCCGGGACAGACTATGGCTACACCTTC
CASSTPGTDYGYTF
>TRBV23-1|NA|TRBD1|TRBJ2-7
TGCGCCAGCAGTCCGGGACAGATCCGGTTCGAGCAGTACTTC
CASSPGQIRFEQYF
>TRBV30|NA|NA|TRBJ1-1
TGTGCCTGGAACCGGGACACTGAAGCTTTCTTT
CAWNRDTEAFF
>TRBV7-9|NA|TRBD2|TRBJ2-5
TGTGCCAGCAGCTTACGCGGGACTAGCGTCCAAGAGACCCAGTACTTC
CASSLRGTSVQETQYF
>TRBV11-2|NA|NA|TRBJ1-1
TGTGCCAGCAGCAGGACTATGAACACTGAAGCTTTCTTT
CASSRTMNTEAFF
>TRBV28|NA|TRBD2|TRBJ2-1
TGTGCCAGCAGTTTAGATGGGGAGGGACGTGGCAATGAGCAGTTCTTC
CASSLDGEGRGNEQFF
>TRBV6-4|NA|NA|TRBJ2-6
TGTGCCAGCAGTGACTCAAACTCTGGGGCCAACGTCCTGACTTTC
CASSDSNSGANVLTF
>TRBV7-3|NA|NA|TRBJ1-5
TGTGCCAGCAGCTGGGGGCGTGATCAGCCCCAGCATTTT
CASSWGRDQPQHF
>TRBV11-2|NA|TRBD2|TRBJ2-5
TGTGCCAGCAGCGATCGACAACGGACTAGCAACCAAGAGACCCAGTACTTC
CASSDRQRTSNQETQYF
>TRBV7-9|NA|NA|TRBJ2-7
TGTGCCAGCAGCCGGCAGACGGACGGGGACTACGAGCAGTACTTC
CASSRQTDGDYEQYF
>TRBV7-9|NA|NA|TRBJ2-1
TGTGCCAGCAGCTTAGAAAGCCCAGGACTGGTTCGTGTTGAGCAGTTCTTC
CASSLESPGLVRVEQFF
>TRBV6-1|NA|NA|TRBJ1-5
TGTGCCAGCGCTCTCCACGAAACTAATCAGCCCCAGCATTTT
CASALHETNQPQHF
>TRBV30|once|NA|TRBJ2-7
TGTGCCTGGAGTGTAGGGTCGGAGACATTCTCCTCCGAGCAGTACTTC
CAWSVGSETFSSEQYF
>TRBV30|NA|NA|TRBJ2-7
TGTGCCTGGAGTGGCGGGTACGAGCAGTACTTC
CAWSGGYEQYF
>TRBV28|once|NA|TRBJ2-1
TGTGCCAGCAGTTTAGCGGGAATCTCCTACAATGAGCAGTTCTTC
CASSLAGISYNEQFF
>TRBV2|NA|NA|TRBJ2-2
TGTGCCAGCAGTGAGTCCCGGGACTCGAAACACACCGGGGAGCTGTTTTTT
CASSESRDSKHTGELFF
>TRBV9|once|NA|TRBJ1-2
TGTGCCAGCAGCGGCCCCGGGGTAACGAACTATGGCTACACCTTC
CASSGPGVTNYGYTF
>TRBV6-1|NA|NA|TRBJ1-3
TGTGCCAGCAGTGACCTCCAGGGCTCGGGAGGAAACACCATATATTTT
CASSDLQGSGGNTIYF
>TRBV18|once|NA|TRBJ2-2
TGTGCCAGCTCACCACTAGCGGCCGGGGAGCTGTTTTTT
CASSPLAAGELFF
>TRBV7-9|NA|TRBD1|TRBJ1-1
TGTGCCAGCAGCTCCCGGGGGACAGAACGTGAAGCTTTCTTT
CASSSRGTEREAFF
>TRBV19|NA|NA|TRBJ2-5
TGTGCCAGTAGTAGCGGACACCAAGAGACCCAGTACTTC
CASSSGHQETQYF
>TRBV30|NA|NA|TRBJ2-7
TGTGCCGGCGAGGCCGGGGTCTCCTACGAGCAGTACTTC
CAGEAGVSYEQYF
>TRBV2|NA|TRBD1|TRBJ1-5
TGTGCCAGCAAGAGAGGGGACAGGGGTAATCAGCCCCAGCATTTT
CASKRGDRGNQPQHF
>TRBV4-1|NA|NA|TRBJ2-2
TGCGCCAGCAGCCAAGACTCAGGGGTTCCCGGGGAGCTGTTTTTT
CASSQDSGVPGELFF
>TRBV7-9|once|NA|TRBJ2-1
TGTGCCAGCAGTCCCGGGAGTTACAATGAGCAGTTCTTC
CASSPGSYNEQFF
>TRBV29-1|once|NA|TRBJ1-1
TGCAGCGTACTCCCAGGGAATGAAGCTTTCTTT
CSVLPGNEAFF
>TRBV30|NA|TRBD1|TRBJ2-1
TGTGCCTGGAGTGCCGTCAGGGGGCGCTTTGATGAGCAGTTCTTC
CAWSAVRGRFDEQFF
>TRBV7-2|NA|NA|TRBJ2-7
TGTGCCAGCACCCAAGTCGGATGGTCGGGGGAGCAGTACTTC
CASTQVGWSGEQYF
>TRBV5-1|NA|NA|TRBJ1-2
TGCGCCAGCAGCATGGACGGGAACTATGGCTACACCTTC
CASSMDGNYGYTF
>TRBV5-1|NA|NA|TRBJ1-1
TGCGCCAGCAGCTTGGCGACAGGACCTATGAACACTGAAGCTTTCTTT
CASSLATGPMNTEAFF
>TRBV18|NA|NA|TRBJ2-3
TGTGCCAGCTCATCGGACCGGTATACGCAGTATTTT
CASSSDRYTQYF
>TRBV7-9|NA|TRBD1|TRBJ2-5
TGTGCCAGCAGCTTACTTCGGGACAGGGACGGGGAGACCCAGTACTTC
CASSLLRDRDGETQYF
>TRBV27|NA|NA|TRBJ2-1
TGTGCCAGCAGTTTGCCTAACTCCTACAATGAGCAGTTCTTC
CASSLPNSYNEQFF
>TRBV6-4|NA|NA|TRBJ1-5
TGTGCCAGCACCATAAAGGGGGACACATACAGCAATCAGCCCCAGCATTTT
CASTIKGDTYSNQPQHF
>TRBV5-1|NA|NA|TRBJ1-5
TGCGCCAGCAGCCCTTCGACCCTCGACGGCCAGCCCCAGCATTTT
CASSPSTLDGQPQHF
>TRBV6-4|NA|NA|TRBJ2-1
TGTGCCAGCAGTGAGGGGCTGAGCTCCTACAATGAGCAGTTCTTC
CASSEGLSSYNEQFF
>TRBV27|NA|TRBD1|TRBJ2-5
TGTGCCAGCAGTCCAATAGACAGGGTCGGAGAGACCCAGTACTTC
CASSPIDRVGETQYF
>TRBV4-3|NA|NA|TRBJ1-2
TGCGCCAGCAGCCAAGTTGACAGGTCGAGGGATGGCTACACCTTC
CASSQVDRSRDGYTF
>TRBV6-5|NA|NA|TRBJ1-2
TGTGCCAGCAGTTACTCGATTATGTCTGGCTACACCTTC
CASSYSIMSGYTF
>TRBV7-9|medium-sized|NA|TRBJ1-1
TGTGCCAGCAGCTTTTACAGGGACACTGAAGCTTTCTTT
CASSFYRDTEAFF
>TRBV18|NA|TRBD2|TRBJ2-7
TGTGCCAGCTCCCGTGGACTAGCGGGAGATTACGAGCAGTACTTC
CASSRGLAGDYEQYF
>TRBV14|NA|TRBD2|TRBJ2-5
TGTGCCAGCAGCCAGACTAGCGGGAGAGAGACCCAGTACTTC
CASSQTSGRETQYF
>TRBV10-3|once|NA|TRBJ1-2
TGTGCCATCAGTGAGTGGCTCAGAGAGAGTGGCTACACCTTC
CAISEWLRESGYTF
>TRBV5-1|NA|NA|TRBJ2-2
TGCGCCAGCAGCTGGACAAGCGCCACGAACACCGGGGAGCTGTTTTTT
CASSWTSATNTGELFF
>TRBV11-2|NA|NA|TRBJ2-1
TGTGCCAGCAGCTTAGGGACGAACAATGAGCAGTTCTTC
CASSLGTNNEQFF
>TRBV30|NA|TRBD1|TRBJ2-2
TGTGCCTGGAACAGGGGGCACCCCGGGGAGCTGTTTTTT
CAWNRGHPGELFF
>TRBV4-2|NA|NA|TRBJ2-7
TGTGCCAGCAGCCAAGATGTTGGGACTTCCTCCTACGAGCAGTACTTC
CASSQDVGTSSYEQYF
>TRBV12-5|NA|NA|TRBJ2-1
TGTGCTAGTGGTTTGGTACTCAAGGGTTACCCCGATGAGCAGTTCTTC
CASGLVLKGYPDEQFF
>TRBV10-2|NA|NA|TRBJ2-7
TGCGCCAGCAGTGAAGGACTCCACTACGAGCAGTACTTC
CASSEGLHYEQYF
>TRBV6-1|NA|NA|TRBJ2-1
TGTGCCAGCAGTGGCTATGGGGGCAGCTCCTACAATGAGCAGTTCTTC
CASSGYGGSSYNEQFF
>TRBV27|NA|NA|TRBJ2-1
TGTGCCAGCAGTTTATTCCCTAAACTAAACGATGAGCAGTTCTTC
CASSLFPKLNDEQFF
>TRBV6-5|NA|TRBD1|TRBJ2-3
TGTGCCAGCAGTTACTCGGGACAGGGGAAAAGACGGGGGCAGTATTTT
CASSYSGQGKRRGQYF
>TRBV7-9|few|NA|TRBJ1-3
TGTGCCAGCAGCTTAGACAGAGCGGCTGGAAACACCATATATTTT
CASSLDRAAGNTIYF